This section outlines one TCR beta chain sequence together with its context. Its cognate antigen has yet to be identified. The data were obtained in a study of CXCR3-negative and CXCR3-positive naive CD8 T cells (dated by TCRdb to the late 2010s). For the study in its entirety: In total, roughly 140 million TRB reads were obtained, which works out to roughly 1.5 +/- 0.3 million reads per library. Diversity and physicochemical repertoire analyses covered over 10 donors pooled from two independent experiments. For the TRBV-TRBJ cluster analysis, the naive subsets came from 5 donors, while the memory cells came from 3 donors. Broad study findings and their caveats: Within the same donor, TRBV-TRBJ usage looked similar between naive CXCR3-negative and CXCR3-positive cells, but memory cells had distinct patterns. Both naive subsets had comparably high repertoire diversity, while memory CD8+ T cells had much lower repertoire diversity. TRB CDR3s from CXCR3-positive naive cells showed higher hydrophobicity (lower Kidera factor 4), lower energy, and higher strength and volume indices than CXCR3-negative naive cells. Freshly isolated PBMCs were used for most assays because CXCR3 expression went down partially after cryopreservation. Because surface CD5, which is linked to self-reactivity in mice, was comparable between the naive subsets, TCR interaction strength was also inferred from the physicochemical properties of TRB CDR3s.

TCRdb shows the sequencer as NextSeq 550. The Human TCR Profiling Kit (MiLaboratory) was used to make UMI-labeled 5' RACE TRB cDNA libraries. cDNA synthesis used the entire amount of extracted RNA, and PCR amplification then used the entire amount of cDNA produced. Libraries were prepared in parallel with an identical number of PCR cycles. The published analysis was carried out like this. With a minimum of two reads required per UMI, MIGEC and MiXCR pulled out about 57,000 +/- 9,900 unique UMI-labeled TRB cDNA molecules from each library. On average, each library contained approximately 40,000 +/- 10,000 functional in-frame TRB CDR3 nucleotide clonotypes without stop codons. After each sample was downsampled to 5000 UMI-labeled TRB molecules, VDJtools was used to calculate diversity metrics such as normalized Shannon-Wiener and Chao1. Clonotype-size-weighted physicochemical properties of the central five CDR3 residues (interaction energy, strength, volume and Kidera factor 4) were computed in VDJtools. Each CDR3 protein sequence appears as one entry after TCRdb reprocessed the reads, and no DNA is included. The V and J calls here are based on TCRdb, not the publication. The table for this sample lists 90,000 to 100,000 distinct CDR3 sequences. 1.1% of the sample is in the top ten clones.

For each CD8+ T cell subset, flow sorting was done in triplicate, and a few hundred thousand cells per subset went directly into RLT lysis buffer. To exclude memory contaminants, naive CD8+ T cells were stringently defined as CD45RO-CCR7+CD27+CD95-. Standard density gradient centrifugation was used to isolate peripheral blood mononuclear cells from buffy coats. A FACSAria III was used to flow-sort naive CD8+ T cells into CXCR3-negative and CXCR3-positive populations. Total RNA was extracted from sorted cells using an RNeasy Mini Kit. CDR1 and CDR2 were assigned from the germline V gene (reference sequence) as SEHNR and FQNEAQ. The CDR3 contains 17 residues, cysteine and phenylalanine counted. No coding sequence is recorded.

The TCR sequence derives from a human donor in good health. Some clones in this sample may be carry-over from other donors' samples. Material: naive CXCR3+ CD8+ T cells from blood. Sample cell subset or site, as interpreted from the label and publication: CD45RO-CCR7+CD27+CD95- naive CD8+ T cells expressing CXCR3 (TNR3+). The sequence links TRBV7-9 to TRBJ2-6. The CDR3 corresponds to CASSAAAGSSGANVLTF.